These 25 T cell receptor beta chains came from one sample sequenced in a study of preoperative IRX-2 immunotherapy in early breast cancer. Treatment meaning: preoperative locoregional IRX-2 cytokine immunotherapy. Repertoires were generated with immunoSEQ multiplex PCR, while TCRdb's copy carries only in-frame clones and drops some. Among roughly 26,000 clones listed, roughly 89% were seen once. The source was tumor tissue, collected after IRX-2 immunotherapy. The receptors stem from a human donor with breast cancer.

This clone was detected once. This chain uses TRBV4-2 with TRBJ2-3, with D unresolved. Trimming shortened V by 0 bases and J by 2 bases, and 9 bases separated the two germline ends. Germline assignment: CDR1 LGHNA and CDR2 YNFKEQ. CDR3 length: 15 amino acids. In nucleotides, the CDR3 is TGTGCCAGCAGCCAAGAACTAATCCCCACAGATACGCAGTATTTT. It is translated as CASSQELIPTDTQYF.

This sequence joins TRBV6-4 and TRBJ2-2; tentatively, D is TRBD1 or TRBD2 (5 bases each). From germline, CDR1 is MRHNA and CDR2 SNTAGT. This CDR3 spans 16 amino acids. The V end was cut by 6 bases, the J end by 2 bases, with 16 bases between. The CDR3 DNA reads as TGTGCCAGCAGCGACCTTCCAGGGAGTAACACCGGGGAGCTGTTTTTT. Protein: CASSDLPGSNTGELFF.

This chain uses TRBV19 with TRBJ2-2, with 9 nucleotides matching TRBD1. With 5 bases clipped from V and 0 bases from J, the junction kept 4 bases outside the gene matches. CDR1 and CDR2 from the germline V gene are LNHDA and SQIVND (reference sequence). The CDR3 runs to 16 residues. Here the CDR3 DNA reads TGTGCCAGTAGTGCGACAGGGGGTTCGAACACCGGGGAGCTGTTTTTT. Translating it yields CASSATGGSNTGELFF.

This clone came up once. The CDR3 sequence: CASSVPSENQNTGELFF. The CDR3 nucleotides are TGTGCCAGCAGCGTTCCAAGTGAGAATCAGAACACCGGGGAGCTGTTTTTT. The V gene is TRBV9, the J gene TRBJ2-2; D remains ambiguous. CDR1 and CDR2 (germline): SGDLS, YYNGEE. Trimming took 2 bases from V and 1 from J, leaving 15 bases between them. There are 17 residues in the CDR3.

This chain uses TRBV7-6 with TRBJ1-1; D not resolved. V was clipped by 0 bases and J by 6 bases, with 11 bases between them. Germline values: CDR1 SGHVS, CDR2 FNYEAQ. CDR3 length equals 14 residues. The CDR3 region is CASSLAGGAAEAFF. The CDR3 DNA reads as TGTGCCAGCAGCTTAGCCGGCGGAGCAGCTGAAGCTTTCTTT.

The chain is built from TRBV10-3 and TRBJ1-3; D not certain. V was shortened by 4 bases and J by 0 bases, with 19 bases between the two germline ends. The CDR3 runs to 18 residues. Per the germline V gene, CDR1 is ENHRY and CDR2 is SYGVKD. This CDR3 reads CAISGVYTGSISGNTIYF. The CDR3 nucleotides read TGTGCCATCAGTGGTGTCTACACGGGGTCCATCTCTGGAAACACCATATATTTT.

This chain's CDR3 is CASSLTSGGALETQYF. CDR3 nucleotides: TGTGCCAGCAGCTTGACTAGCGGGGGGGCCCTGGAGACCCAGTACTTC. This chain links TRBV7-8 with TRBJ2-5, with TRBD2 matching 14 bases. The germline V gene encodes CDR1 SGHVS and CDR2 FQNEAQ. This CDR3 is 16 amino acids long. V dropped 3 bases and J dropped 5; count of bases not matched to a gene: 5.

This clone turned up a few times. The chain combines TRBV6-5 with TRBJ1-1; TRBD1 matches at 7 bases. The germline CDR1 and CDR2 sequences are MNHEY and SVGAGI. The CDR3 length is 13 residues. The trim removed 6 bases at V and 4 bases at J, leaving 5 bases unmatched. The CDR3 here is CASRHRGSTEAFF. CDR3 nucleotide sequence: TGTGCCAGCAGGCACAGGGGAAGCACTGAAGCTTTCTTT.

The V and J genes are TRBV27 and TRBJ2-2, with 7 nucleotides matching TRBD1. Per the germline V gene, CDR1 is MNHEY and CDR2 is SMNVEV (reference sequence). Germline trimming cut 3 bases from V and 6 bases from J; bases unmatched to any gene: 4. CDR3 length: 14 residues. Here the CDR3 reads CASSLWDSAGELFF. The CDR3 DNA reads as TGTGCCAGCAGTTTGTGGGACAGCGCCGGGGAGCTGTTTTTT.

The V and J genes are TRBV30 and TRBJ1-5; D gene unclear. Deletions cut 0 bases from V and 5 bases from J, with 14 bases between. The length of the CDR3 is 15 residues. CDR1 is GTSNPN and CDR2 is SVGIG in the germline V gene (reference sequence). CDR3 sequence reads: CAWSVGSGSYQPQHF. CDR3 DNA: TGTGCCTGGAGTGTCGGGTCTGGGAGTTATCAGCCCCAGCATTTT.

This chain joins TRBV27 and TRBJ1-6, with D hard to call. The CDR3 has 12 amino acids. CDR1 MNHEY and CDR2 SMNVEV come from the germline V gene (reference sequence). The V end was cut by 2 bases, the J end by 8 bases, with 4 bases between. CDR3 bases: TGTGCCAGCAGTTTAGGGTATTCACCCCTCCACTTT. Translating gives CASSLGYSPLHF.

This clone was counted between two and nine times. The rearrangement links TRBV4-2 to TRBJ1-5, with TRBD1 identical over 8 bases. The germline gives CDR1 LGHNA, CDR2 YNFKEQ. The CDR3 has 16 amino acids. J was trimmed by 2 bases and V by 0 bases; bases with no gene match: 3. CDR3 coding DNA: TGTGCCAGCAGCCAAGAGACAGGGGAGGGCAATCAGCCCCAGCATTTT. It codes for CASSQETGEGNQPQHF.

The chain has TRBV12-5 and TRBJ2-2, with 7 bases matching TRBD1. The CDR3 loop spans 16 amino acids. The trim removed 0 bases at V and 4 bases at J, leaving 5 bases unmatched. The V gene's germline CDR1 is LGHNT and CDR2 FRNRAP. Written as DNA, the CDR3 is TGTGCTAGTGGTTTGGTACTCGGACAGGCCACCGGGGAGCTGTTTTTT. Its translation: CASGLVLGQATGELFF. Combining the CDR3 with reference TRBV12-5 and TRBJ2-2 gives the whole variable domain DARVTQTPRHKVTEMGQEVTMRCQPILGHNTVFWYRQTMMQGLELLAYFRNRAPLDDSGMPKDRFSAEMPDATLATLKIQPSEPRDSAVYFCASGLVLGQATGELFFGEGSRLTVL.

V is TRBV18 and J is TRBJ2-3; TRBD1 or TRBD2 may be the D gene (8 bases each). The CDR3 runs to 16 residues. Per the germline V gene, CDR1 is KGHSH and CDR2 is LQKENI. Trimming removed 3 bases from V and 11 bases from J, with 24 bases in between. CDR3 amino acids: CASSPPGTGGSGEQYF. In nucleotides, the CDR3 is TGTGCCAGCTCACCCCCGGGCACAGGGGGTAGCGGGGAGCAGTATTTT. The variable domain in full, with the rest retrieved from reference TRBV18 and TRBJ2-3, is NAGVMQNPRHLVRRRGQEARLRCSPMKGHSHVYWYRQLPEEGLKFMVYLQKENIIDESGMPKERFSAEFPKEGPSILRIQQVVRGDSAAYFCASSPPGTGGSGEQYFGPGTRLTVL.

This chain joins TRBV27 and TRBJ1-3; D perhaps matches TRBD1 (5 bases). The germline CDR1 and CDR2 sequences are MNHEY and SMNVEV (reference sequence). This CDR3 is built from 13 residues. The V end was cut by 5 bases, the J end by 3 bases, with 8 bases between. As DNA, the CDR3 is TGTGCCAGCAGTCCGGGACTTGGAAACACCATATATTTT. This translates into CASSPGLGNTIYF.

About this clone itself: At one end the junction does not follow the germline gene, possibly because of a read error. V usage is TRBV5-1 and J usage is TRBJ1-1; the D gene is possibly TRBD1 (5 bases). CDR1 is SGHRS, CDR2 YFSETQ, per germline. There are 15 residues in the CDR3. The CDR3 bases are TGCGCCAGCAGCCGCCCCGCTCCAGGGAACGCTGAAGCTTTCTTT. Protein product: CASSRPAPGNAEAFF.

V usage is TRBV6-5 and J usage is TRBJ2-5; D unresolved. Germline V gene lookup returns CDR1 MNHEY and CDR2 SVGAGI. V lost 8 bases and J 4 bases, leaving 14 bases between the germline ends. The CDR3 contains 13 residues. In DNA form, the CDR3 reads TGTGCCAGCCGTTCGGATTGGGGAGAGACCCAGTACTTC. It is translated as CASRSDWGETQYF.

The chain is built from TRBV5-5 and TRBJ1-5, with D tentatively TRBD1 (6 bases). The germline gives CDR1 SGHKS, CDR2 YYEKEE (reference sequence). V lost 4 bases and J lost 4, with 12 bases in between. The CDR3 contains 14 residues. The CDR3, as DNA: TGTGCCAGCAGCCCCCGGACAGAGAATCAGCCCCAGCATTTT. It specifies CASSPRTENQPQHF. Full variable domain (outside the CDR3, taken from reference TRBV5-5 and TRBJ1-5): DAGVTQSPTHLIKTRGQQVTLRCSPISGHKSVSWYQQVLGQGPQFIFQYYEKEERGRGNFPDRFSARQFPNYSSELNVNALLLGDSALYLCASSPRTENQPQHFGDGTRLSIL.

The V gene is TRBV19, the J gene TRBJ1-1; D is unresolved. The V end lost 9 bases, the J end lost 4 bases, and 18 bases lay between the germline ends. The CDR3 loop spans 14 amino acids. CDR1 LNHDA and CDR2 SQIVND come from the germline V gene (reference sequence). CDR3 nucleotides: TGTGCCAGCCGCTGGTCCGGGGATCTCACTGAAGCTTTCTTT. Protein: CASRWSGDLTEAFF.

This chain links TRBV7-8 with TRBJ1-3, with 9 bases aligning to TRBD1. CDR3 length equals 15 residues. The germline V gene has CDR1 SGHVS and CDR2 FQNEAQ. V shed 0 bases and J 5 bases; nucleotides not matched to a gene: 2. CDR3 DNA sequence: TGTGCCAGCAGCTTAGCAACAGGGGGCCGAAACACCATATATTTT. The encoded protein is CASSLATGGRNTIYF.

V usage is TRBV5-4 and J usage is TRBJ1-1, with 11 bases identical to TRBD1. The V gene end was trimmed by 1 base and the J gene end by 2 bases; junction bases not matched to a gene: 1. From germline, CDR1 is SGHNT and CDR2 YYREEE (reference sequence). The CDR3 is 15 amino acids. In DNA, the CDR3 is TGTGCCAGCAGCTTGTGGACAGGGGGCAACACTGAAGCTTTCTTT. Protein sequence: CASSLWTGGNTEAFF.

The CDR3 sequence: CASSLGSVETQYF. The CDR3 DNA reads as TGTGCCAGCAGCTTAGGGAGTGTGGAGACCCAGTACTTC. The rearrangement uses TRBV11-2 and TRBJ2-5; D uncertain. Trimming took off 1 base at V and 5 bases at J, with 8 bases between the two ends. CDR1 is SGHAT and CDR2 is FQNNGV in the germline V gene. This CDR3 spans 13 amino acids.

This clone came up a few times. The chain employs TRBV11-3 and TRBJ2-7; unclear D gene. Germline values: CDR1 SGHNT, CDR2 YENEEA. V lost 1 base and J lost 3, with 7 bases in between. The CDR3 length is 13 residues. CDR3 DNA sequence: TGTGCCAGCAGCTTAGTGGCCCACTACGAGCAGTACTTC. This sequence encodes CASSLVAHYEQYF. The whole variable domain, filled in from reference TRBV11-3 and TRBJ2-7, reads EAGVVQSPRYKIIEKKQPVAFWCNPISGHNTLYWYLQNLGQGPELLIRYENEEAVDDSQLPKDRFSAERLKGVDSTLKIQPAELGDSAVYLCASSLVAHYEQYFGPGTRLTVT.

The CDR3 nucleotides are TGCGCCAGCAGCTTGGCCCTACGCACTGAAGCTTTCTTT. Translating gives CASSLALRTEAFF. The rearrangement joins TRBV5-1 to TRBJ1-1; D is unresolved. This CDR3 is built from 13 residues. Trimming left V 0 bases short and J 4 bases short, with 7 bases between. Germline assignment: CDR1 SGHRS and CDR2 YFSETQ.

This chain links TRBV5-1 with TRBJ2-5, with D perhaps matching TRBD2 (5 bases). The ends were cut back, 4 bases at V and 5 bases at J, with 18 bases in the middle. The CDR3 runs 15 residues. Germline CDR1 SGHRS, CDR2 YFSETQ. CDR3 nucleotides: TGCGCCAGCAGCCCAGAAGCTAGCCCCCGGGAGACCCAGTACTTC. The encoded protein is CASSPEASPRETQYF. The entire variable domain, with the rest obtained from reference TRBV5-1 and TRBJ2-5, is as follows: KAGVTQTPRYLIKTRGQQVTLSCSPISGHRSVSWYQQTPGQGLQFLFEYFSETQRNKGNFPGRFSGRQFSNSRSEMNVSTLELGDSALYLCASSPEASPRETQYFGPGTRLLVL.